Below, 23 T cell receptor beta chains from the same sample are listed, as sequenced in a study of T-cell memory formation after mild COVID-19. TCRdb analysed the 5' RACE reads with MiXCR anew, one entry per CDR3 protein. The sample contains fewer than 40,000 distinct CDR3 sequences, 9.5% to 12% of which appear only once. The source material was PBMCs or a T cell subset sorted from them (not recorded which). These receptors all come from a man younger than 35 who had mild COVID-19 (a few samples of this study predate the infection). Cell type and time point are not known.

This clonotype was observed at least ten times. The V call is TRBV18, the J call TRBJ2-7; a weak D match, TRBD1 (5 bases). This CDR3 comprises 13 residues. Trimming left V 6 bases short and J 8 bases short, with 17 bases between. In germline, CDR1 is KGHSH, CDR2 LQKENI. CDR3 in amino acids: CASSPGPRDKQYF. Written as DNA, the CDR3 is TGTGCCAGCTCTCCCGGACCCAGGGATAAGCAGTACTTC.

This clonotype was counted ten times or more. CDR3: CASSQVSTKHDGYTF. The CDR3 bases are TGTGCCAGCAGCCAAGTTAGTACGAAACACGACGGCTACACCTTC. The rearrangement links TRBV3-2 to TRBJ1-2. TRBV3-2 is labeled a pseudogene. The length of the CDR3 is 15 residues.

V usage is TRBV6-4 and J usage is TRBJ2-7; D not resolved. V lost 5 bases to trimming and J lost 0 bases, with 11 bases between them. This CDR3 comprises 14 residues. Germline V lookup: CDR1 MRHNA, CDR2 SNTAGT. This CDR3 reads CASSPAPFSYEQYF. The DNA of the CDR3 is TGTGCCAGCAGTCCAGCTCCCTTCTCCTACGAGCAGTACTTC.

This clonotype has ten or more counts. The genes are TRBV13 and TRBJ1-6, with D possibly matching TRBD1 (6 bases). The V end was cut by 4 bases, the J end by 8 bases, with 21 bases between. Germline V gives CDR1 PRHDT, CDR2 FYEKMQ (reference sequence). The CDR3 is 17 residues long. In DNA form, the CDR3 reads TGTGCCAGCAGCTACCCGGTTGCGGGGGCCGGGGATTCACCCCTCCACTTT. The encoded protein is CASSYPVAGAGDSPLHF.

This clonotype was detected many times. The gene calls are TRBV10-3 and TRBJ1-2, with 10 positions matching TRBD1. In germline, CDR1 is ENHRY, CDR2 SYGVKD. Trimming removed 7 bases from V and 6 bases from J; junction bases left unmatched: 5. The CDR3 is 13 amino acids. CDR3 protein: CAINTGTGDGYTF. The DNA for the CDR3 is TGTGCCATCAATACCGGGACAGGGGATGGCTACACCTTC.

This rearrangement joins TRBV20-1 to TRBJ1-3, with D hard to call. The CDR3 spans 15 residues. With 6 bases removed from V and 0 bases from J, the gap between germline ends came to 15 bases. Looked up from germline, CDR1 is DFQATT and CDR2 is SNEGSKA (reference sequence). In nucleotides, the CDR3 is TGCAGTGCAAATGGGCCCGGTACCTCTGGAAACACCATATATTTT. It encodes CSANGPGTSGNTIYF.

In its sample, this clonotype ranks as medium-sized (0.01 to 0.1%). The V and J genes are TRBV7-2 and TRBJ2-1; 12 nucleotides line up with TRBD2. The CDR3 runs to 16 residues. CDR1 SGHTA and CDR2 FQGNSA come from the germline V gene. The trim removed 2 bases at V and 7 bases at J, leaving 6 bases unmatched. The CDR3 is CASSLIPSGGANEQFF. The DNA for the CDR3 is TGTGCCAGCAGCTTAATTCCTAGCGGGGGGGCTAATGAGCAGTTCTTC. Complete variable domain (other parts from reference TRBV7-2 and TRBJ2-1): GAGVSQSPSNKVTEKGKDVELRCDPISGHTALYWYRQSLGQGLEFLIYFQGNSAPDKSGLPSDRFSAERTGGSVSTLTIQRTQQEDSAVYLCASSLIPSGGANEQFFGPGTRLTVL.

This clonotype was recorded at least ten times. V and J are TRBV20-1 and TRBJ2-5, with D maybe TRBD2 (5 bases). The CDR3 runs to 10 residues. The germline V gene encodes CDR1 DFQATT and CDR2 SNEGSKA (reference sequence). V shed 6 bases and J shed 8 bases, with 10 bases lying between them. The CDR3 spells CSARTPTQYF. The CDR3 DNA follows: TGCAGTGCCCGGACTCCTACCCAGTACTTC.

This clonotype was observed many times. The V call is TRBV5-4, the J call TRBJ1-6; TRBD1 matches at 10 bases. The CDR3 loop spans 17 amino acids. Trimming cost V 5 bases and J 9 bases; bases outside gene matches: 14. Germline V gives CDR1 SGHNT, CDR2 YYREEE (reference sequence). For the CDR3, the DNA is TGTGCCAGCAGTCAGGGTGGCCGGGACAGGGGAGGTTCACCCCTCCACTTT. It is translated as CASSQGGRDRGGSPLHF.

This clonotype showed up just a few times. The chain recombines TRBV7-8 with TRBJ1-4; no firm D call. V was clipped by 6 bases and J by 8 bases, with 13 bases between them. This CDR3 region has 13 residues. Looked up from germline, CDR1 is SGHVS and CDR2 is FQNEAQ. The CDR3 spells CASRPGPSEKLFF. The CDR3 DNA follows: TGTGCCAGCAGGCCCGGCCCGAGCGAAAAACTGTTTTTT.

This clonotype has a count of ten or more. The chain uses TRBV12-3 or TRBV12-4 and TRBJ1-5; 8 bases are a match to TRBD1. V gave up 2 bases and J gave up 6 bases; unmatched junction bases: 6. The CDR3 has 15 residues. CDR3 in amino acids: CASSLNSGGGQPQHF. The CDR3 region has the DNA TGTGCCAGCAGTTTAAATTCAGGGGGCGGTCAGCCCCAGCATTTT.

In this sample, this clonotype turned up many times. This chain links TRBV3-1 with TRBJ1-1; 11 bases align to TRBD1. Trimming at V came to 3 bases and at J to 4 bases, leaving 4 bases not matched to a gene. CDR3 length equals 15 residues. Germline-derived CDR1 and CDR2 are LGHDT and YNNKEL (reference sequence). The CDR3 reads CASSHTGTGGTEAFF. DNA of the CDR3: TGTGCCAGCAGCCATACCGGGACAGGGGGCACTGAAGCTTTCTTT.

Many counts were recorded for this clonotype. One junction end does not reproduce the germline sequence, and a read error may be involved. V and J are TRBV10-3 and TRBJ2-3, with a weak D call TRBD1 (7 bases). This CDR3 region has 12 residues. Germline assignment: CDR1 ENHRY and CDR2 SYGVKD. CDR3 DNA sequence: TGCGCATCAGGGGGGTACGGAGATACGCAGTATTTT. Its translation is CASGGYGDTQYF.

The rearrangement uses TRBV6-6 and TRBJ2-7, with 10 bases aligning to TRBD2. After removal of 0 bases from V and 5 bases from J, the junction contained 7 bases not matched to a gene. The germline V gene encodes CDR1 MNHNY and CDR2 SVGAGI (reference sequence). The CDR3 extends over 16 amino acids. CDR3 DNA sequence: TGTGCCAGCAGTTACTCGAAAGAAGCGGGGGGGCACGAGCAGTACTTC. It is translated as CASSYSKEAGGHEQYF.

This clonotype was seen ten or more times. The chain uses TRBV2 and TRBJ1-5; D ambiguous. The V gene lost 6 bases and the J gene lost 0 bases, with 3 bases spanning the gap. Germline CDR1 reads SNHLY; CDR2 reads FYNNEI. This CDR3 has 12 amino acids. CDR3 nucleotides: TGTGCCAGCAGGATTAGCAATCAGCCCCAGCATTTT. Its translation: CASRISNQPQHF.

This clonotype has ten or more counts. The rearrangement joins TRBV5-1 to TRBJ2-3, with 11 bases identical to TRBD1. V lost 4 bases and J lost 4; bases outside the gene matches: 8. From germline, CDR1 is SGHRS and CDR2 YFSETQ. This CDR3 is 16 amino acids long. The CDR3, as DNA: TGCGCCAGCAGCGGGAGGACAGGGGGCGCATCAGATACGCAGTATTTT. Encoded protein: CASSGRTGGASDTQYF.

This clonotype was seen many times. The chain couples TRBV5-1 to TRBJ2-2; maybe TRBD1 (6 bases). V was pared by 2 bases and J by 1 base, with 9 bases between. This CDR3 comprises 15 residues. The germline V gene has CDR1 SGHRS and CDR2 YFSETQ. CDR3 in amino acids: CASSFRQENTGELFF. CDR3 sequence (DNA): TGCGCCAGCAGCTTCAGACAGGAGAACACCGGGGAGCTGTTTTTT.

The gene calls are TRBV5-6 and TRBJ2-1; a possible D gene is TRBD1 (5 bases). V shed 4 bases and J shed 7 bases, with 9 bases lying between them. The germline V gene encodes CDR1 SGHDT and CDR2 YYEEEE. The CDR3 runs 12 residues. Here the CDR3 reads CASSVTVNEQFF. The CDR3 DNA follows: TGTGCCAGCAGCGTGACAGTAAATGAGCAGTTCTTC.

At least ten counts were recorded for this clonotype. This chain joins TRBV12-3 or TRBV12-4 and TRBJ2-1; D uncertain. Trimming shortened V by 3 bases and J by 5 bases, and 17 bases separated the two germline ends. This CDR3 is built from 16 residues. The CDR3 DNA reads TGTGCCAGCAGTTTTCTGGGCGGAGCTTCTCACAATGAGCAGTTCTTC. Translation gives CASSFLGGASHNEQFF.

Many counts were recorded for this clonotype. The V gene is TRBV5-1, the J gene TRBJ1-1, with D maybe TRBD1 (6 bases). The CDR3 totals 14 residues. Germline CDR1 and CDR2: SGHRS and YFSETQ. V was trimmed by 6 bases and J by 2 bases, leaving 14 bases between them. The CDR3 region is CASTRGGRNTEAFF. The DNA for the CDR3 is TGCGCCAGCACCCGGGGGGGGCGTAACACTGAAGCTTTCTTT.

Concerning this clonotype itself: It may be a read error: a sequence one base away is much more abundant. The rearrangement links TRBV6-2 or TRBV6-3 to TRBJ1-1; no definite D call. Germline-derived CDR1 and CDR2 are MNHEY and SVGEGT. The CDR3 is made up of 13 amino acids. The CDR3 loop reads CAISYWDFTEAFF. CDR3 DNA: TGTGCCATCAGTTACTGGGATTTCACTGAAGCTTTCTTT.

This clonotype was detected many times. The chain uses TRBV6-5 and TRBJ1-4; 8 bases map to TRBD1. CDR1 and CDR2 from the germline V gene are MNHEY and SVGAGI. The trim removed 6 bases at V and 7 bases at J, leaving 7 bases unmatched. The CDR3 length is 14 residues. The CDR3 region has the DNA TGTGCCAGCAGCCAGACAGGGGATAGTGAAAAACTGTTTTTT. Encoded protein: CASSQTGDSEKLFF.

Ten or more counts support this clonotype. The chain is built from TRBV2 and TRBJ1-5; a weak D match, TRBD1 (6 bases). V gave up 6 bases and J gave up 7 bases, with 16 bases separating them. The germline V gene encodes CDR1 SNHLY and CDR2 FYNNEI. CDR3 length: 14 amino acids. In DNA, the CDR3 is TGTGCCAGCAGCGCAGAGGGGGGCTGGCAGCCCCAGCATTTT. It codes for CASSAEGGWQPQHF.